This TCR beta chain derives from a study of cytomegalovirus exposure and HLA in healthy donors. The PCR used 60 Vbeta and 13 Jbeta primers. Some clones are missing from TCRdb's copy, which holds only in-frame ones; the method was immunoSEQ multiplex PCR. The table shows about 140,000 clones, with about three quarters occurring only once. The sequence came from a woman aged 30 to 39 in good health and CMV-seronegative. Sample: PBMCs.

The DNA for the CDR3 is TGTGCCAGCTCACCCCCTGGGACAGCTTTTCCTCTCAATGAAAAACTGTTTTTT. Translating it yields CASSPPGTAFPLNEKLFF. The V call is TRBV18, the J call TRBJ1-4; 7 positions agree with TRBD1. CDR3 length: 18 amino acids. The germline V gene has CDR1 KGHSH and CDR2 LQKENI. V trimming: 3 bases; J trimming: 5 bases; junction bases outside the gene matches: 15.